The clone carrying this T cell receptor (beta chain) was picked up a small number of times. Its antigen remains unidentified. No treatment of any kind had been given to any patient before thyroid surgery. In the original workflow: To classify distant metastasis in papillary thyroid cancer, a model was built from CDR3 differences across clinicopathological groups. TCRdb re-analyzed the PCR reads using MiXCR. The V and J calls follow TCRdb's processing rather than the paper's. The data hold around 19,000 clones, with around 34% observed a single time. The sample is drawn from a study of metastatic and nonmetastatic thyroid tumors. Germline V CDR1 and CDR2: ENHRY, SYGVKD. CDR3 length: 15 residues. After removal of 0 bases from V and 7 bases from J, the junction contained 5 bases not matched to a gene. Overall study results and limits: Significantly higher TCR beta diversity was reportedly seen in malignant thyroid tumors than benign nodules, in blood and tumor.

The sequenced sample consisted of tumor tissue. The sequence derives from a female donor with papillary thyroid cancer or a benign thyroid nodule (not recorded which). Some clones in this sample may be carry-over from other donors' samples. The rearrangement links TRBV10-3 to TRBJ2-1; 8 bases match TRBD2. CDR3 amino acids: CAISESGLGDNEQFF. For the CDR3, the DNA is TGTGCCATCAGTGAGTCGGGACTAGGGGATAATGAGCAGTTCTTC.